A selection of T cell receptor beta chains follows, all from one sample in a study of cytomegalovirus exposure and HLA in healthy donors. Profiled with immunoSEQ multiplex PCR; TCRdb holds only in-frame clones, not every one. The sample includes approximately 100,000 clones, about three quarters of them seen just once. Sequencing was performed on PBMCs. All receptors derive from a man in his 60s in good health and CMV-seropositive. Both conserved end residues are part of each CDR3. The D gene is left open where the match is weak. Size is omitted from some rows. Given values are once, few, many or a class for expanded clones.

CDR3 DNA,CDR3 protein,J gene,clone size,D gene,V gene
TGTGCCAGCAGCCAATTCGGGGGATCCTACGAGCAGTACTTC,CASSQFGGSYEQYF,TRBJ2-7,NA,NA,TRBV16
TGTGCCAGCAAGCTCACAGGGATTGGAGATACGCAGTATTTT,CASKLTGIGDTQYF,TRBJ2-3,few,NA,TRBV28
TGTGCCAGCAGCCCACGAACAGGGAAGGTAATGGAGACCCAGTACTTC,CASSPRTGKVMETQYF,TRBJ2-5,NA,NA,TRBV9
TGTGCCTGGAGCCCAGGACAGGGCTCCAGCACAGATACGCAGTATTTT,CAWSPGQGSSTDTQYF,TRBJ2-3,once,TRBD1,TRBV30
TGTGCCAGCAGTTACACTACAGGGGGCCGCAACTATGGCTACACCTTC,CASSYTTGGRNYGYTF,TRBJ1-2,NA,TRBD1,TRBV6-6
TGTGCTAGTGTCCTAGGACAGGGCCAAGAGACCCAGTACTTC,CASVLGQGQETQYF,TRBJ2-5,NA,TRBD1,TRBV12-5
TGTGCCAGTAGTCCTACAGGCCCCCCTAACTATGGCTACACCTTC,CASSPTGPPNYGYTF,TRBJ1-2,once,NA,TRBV19
TGTGCCAGCAGACCATCGACAGGTGGGGAATATGGCTACACCTTC,CASRPSTGGEYGYTF,TRBJ1-2,NA,NA,TRBV6-5
TGTGCCAGCAGTGAAGCGCGAGGGATCGGGGAGCTGTTTTTT,CASSEARGIGELFF,TRBJ2-2,NA,NA,TRBV2
TGTGCCAGTAGTACCTTCCTAGGACAGGGGAAGCCTGGAAACACCATATATTTT,CASSTFLGQGKPGNTIYF,TRBJ1-3,once,TRBD1,TRBV19
TGTGCCAGTAGCCCTCTATTGGGACTCCCGCCAGATACGCAGTATTTT,CASSPLLGLPPDTQYF,TRBJ2-3,once,NA,TRBV19
TGTGCCAGCAGCTTGGCAGGGGCCCATAACTATGGCTACACCTTC,CASSLAGAHNYGYTF,TRBJ1-2,NA,NA,TRBV5-4
TGTGCCACCAGCAGAATTACAGATCAGCCCCAGCATTTT,CATSRITDQPQHF,TRBJ1-5,NA,NA,TRBV15
TGTGCCAGCAGTTCCAAAGTTCAGGGATCCCAGCATTTT,CASSSKVQGSQHF,TRBJ1-5,NA,NA,TRBV6-5
TGTGCTAGCAGGGACAGATACAGGGAGACCCAGTACTTC,CASRDRYRETQYF,TRBJ2-5,NA,TRBD1,TRBV12-5
TGCAGCGTTAGCGGGGGGGCCACAGATACGCAGTATTTT,CSVSGGATDTQYF,TRBJ2-3,NA,TRBD2,TRBV29-1
TGTGCCAGCAGCCATGACAGCGAAGAGACCCAGTACTTC,CASSHDSEETQYF,TRBJ2-5,NA,NA,TRBV7-9
TGCAGCGTTGAACAGGGGGATGAAAAACTGTTTTTT,CSVEQGDEKLFF,TRBJ1-4,NA,TRBD1,TRBV29-1
TGCGCCAGCAGCCAAGAGGAGGGTATTCTCTCTGGCTACACCTTC,CASSQEEGILSGYTF,TRBJ1-2,NA,NA,TRBV4-1
TGTGCCAGCAGCCCGACAGGGAACTATGGCTACACCTTC,CASSPTGNYGYTF,TRBJ1-2,medium-sized,TRBD1,TRBV6-5
TGCGCCAGCAGCTTGGGACAGGGGGAAAATGAAAAACTGTTTTTT,CASSLGQGENEKLFF,TRBJ1-4,NA,TRBD1,TRBV5-1
TGTGCCAGCACCAAAAACGAGGTCTTGAACACCGGGGAGCTGTTTTTT,CASTKNEVLNTGELFF,TRBJ2-2,NA,NA,TRBV7-9
TGTGCCAGCAGCCCCAGGGTTTCCGCGAACACCGGGGAGCTGTTTTTT,CASSPRVSANTGELFF,TRBJ2-2,NA,NA,TRBV14
TGTGCCAGTAGTATTTGGTCGGGACAGGGTAACTATGGCTACACCTTC,CASSIWSGQGNYGYTF,TRBJ1-2,NA,TRBD1,TRBV19
TGTGCCAGTAGTCCGGGACTAGCGGGGGGAATGTACCAAGAGACCCAGTACTTC,CASSPGLAGGMYQETQYF,TRBJ2-5,NA,TRBD2,TRBV19
TGTGCCAGCAGCCTGCCCACAGGGTACGGAGATACGCAGTATTTT,CASSLPTGYGDTQYF,TRBJ2-3,NA,NA,TRBV13
TGTGCCAGTAGAGGAGAAGAGACCCAGTACTTC,CASRGEETQYF,TRBJ2-5,NA,NA,TRBV19
TGTGCCAGCAGCTCTGGCGGGGGGGGTTACAATGAGCAGTTCTTC,CASSSGGGGYNEQFF,TRBJ2-1,NA,TRBD2,TRBV5-8
TGTGCTAGTGGTTTAAGGACTAGTACTTACACCGGGGAGCTGTTTTTT,CASGLRTSTYTGELFF,TRBJ2-2,NA,TRBD2,TRBV12-5
TGTGCCAGCAGTCCCCGACTAGCGGGGAACAATGAGCAGTTCTTC,CASSPRLAGNNEQFF,TRBJ2-1,NA,TRBD2,TRBV27
TGTGCCAGCAGCCCTGATGCTCCCGGGGGGGCGCGGCCCCAGCATTTT,CASSPDAPGGARPQHF,TRBJ1-5,NA,NA,TRBV7-9
TGTGCCAGCAGTCAGGACAGGGGTGGAAACACCATATATTTT,CASSQDRGGNTIYF,TRBJ1-3,NA,TRBD1,TRBV6-5
TGTGCCACCAGCAGCCGGGACAGGGGGTCCTACGAGCAGTACTTC,CATSSRDRGSYEQYF,TRBJ2-7,NA,TRBD1,TRBV15
TGTGCCTGGAGTCGGGGGGCCTACAATGAGCAGTTCTTC,CAWSRGAYNEQFF,TRBJ2-1,NA,TRBD2,TRBV30
TGTGCTAGTGGTTTGATCACCGGGACACTCAAAGGGCAAGATACGCAGTATTTT,CASGLITGTLKGQDTQYF,TRBJ2-3,NA,NA,TRBV12-5
TGTGCCAGCGGTCTTGTAGTCTTTGGTAATTCACCCCTCCACTTT,CASGLVVFGNSPLHF,TRBJ1-6,few,NA,TRBV2
TGCGCCAGCAGCCAAGGACAGAGTAGTATCGGGTGGGCCACAGATACGCAGTATTTT,CASSQGQSSIGWATDTQYF,TRBJ2-3,NA,NA,TRBV4-1
TGTGCCAGCAGTTACGTACGACAGGGGGGCAATTCACCCCTCCACTTT,CASSYVRQGGNSPLHF,TRBJ1-6,NA,TRBD1,TRBV6-6
TGTGCCAGCAGCTTGGTTCCAGGGGGCGCCCCCGGGGAGCTGTTTTTT,CASSLVPGGAPGELFF,TRBJ2-2,few,TRBD1,TRBV5-5
TGTGCCAGTAGTATGTCCCCGACAGGGATCTACGAGCAGTACTTC,CASSMSPTGIYEQYF,TRBJ2-7,NA,TRBD1,TRBV19
TGTGCCAGCAAACGAGCACTGAACACTGAAGCTTTCTTT,CASKRALNTEAFF,TRBJ1-1,few,NA,TRBV6-5
TGTGCCAGCAGGACCCGGGACAGCTCCTACAATGAGCAGTTCTTC,CASRTRDSSYNEQFF,TRBJ2-1,NA,TRBD1,TRBV7-2
TGTGCCAGCAGTGGTCCACAGATGAGGAACACTGAAGCTTTCTTT,CASSGPQMRNTEAFF,TRBJ1-1,NA,NA,TRBV2
TGTGCCAGCAGCTTACGGCAGGGCTATTCACCCCTCCACTTT,CASSLRQGYSPLHF,TRBJ1-6,NA,NA,TRBV11-2
TGTGCCAGCAGTAAAGGGACAGGGGGCTTTTCTGCTGGCTACACCTTC,CASSKGTGGFSAGYTF,TRBJ1-2,NA,TRBD1,TRBV27
TGTGCCACCAGCAGAGGGCTGGTGACTAGCGGGGGGGTGGATACGCAGTATTTT,CATSRGLVTSGGVDTQYF,TRBJ2-3,NA,TRBD2,TRBV15
TGCGCCAGCAGTAAGGGGGGGCCAGGAGATACGCAGTATTTT,CASSKGGPGDTQYF,TRBJ2-3,once,NA,TRBV5-1
TGTGCCAGCAGCGTCGCAGGGAAAAAAGAGACCCAGTACTTC,CASSVAGKKETQYF,TRBJ2-5,NA,NA,TRBV9
TGTGCCAGCTCACCACTCAGGGGCTGGGACTATGGCTACACCTTC,CASSPLRGWDYGYTF,TRBJ1-2,NA,NA,TRBV18
TGTGCCAGCAGTTTGGGGATAGGAGGGATTAATGAAAAACTGTTTTTT,CASSLGIGGINEKLFF,TRBJ1-4,few,NA,TRBV6-6
TGTGCCAGCAGCTTAGGGCAGGGCCCGTCAGATACGCAGTATTTT,CASSLGQGPSDTQYF,TRBJ2-3,NA,NA,TRBV13
TGTGCCAGCAGCTTCCCGGCAGGCAACTCCTACGAGCAGTACTTC,CASSFPAGNSYEQYF,TRBJ2-7,NA,NA,TRBV7-9
TGTGCCAGCAGCCCGAAGGGACAGGGGATCTATGGCTACACCTTC,CASSPKGQGIYGYTF,TRBJ1-2,NA,TRBD1,TRBV7-8
TGTGCCAGCAGCCGGGGGGGGAAGGGGGAGCTGTTTTTT,CASSRGGKGELFF,TRBJ2-2,NA,TRBD2,TRBV7-8
TGTGCCAGCAGTGCCGGACAGGGTAGCCACTACGAGCAGTACTTC,CASSAGQGSHYEQYF,TRBJ2-7,once,TRBD1,TRBV6-5
TGTGCCAGCAGTGTTGCCCAGGGGGGCGAGACCCAGTACTTC,CASSVAQGGETQYF,TRBJ2-5,few,NA,TRBV2
TGTGCCAGCAGGGAGACAGGTTCCAGTCTCTCTGGGGCCAACGTCCTGACTTTC,CASRETGSSLSGANVLTF,TRBJ2-6,NA,NA,TRBV5-4